This passage covers 29 T cell receptor beta chains from one sample sequenced in a study of control samples from healthy donors and cancer patients. Here immunoSEQ multiplex PCR was the method, and the copy in TCRdb shows in-frame clones only, minus some. Seen here are 55,000 to 70,000 clones, 85% to 90% observed once, and the top ten hold 6%. The sample was PBMCs. Receptor source: a man in his fifties or sixties with colorectal cancer.

V usage is TRBV5-4 and J usage is TRBJ2-5, with D perhaps matching TRBD1 or TRBD2 (5 bases each). This CDR3 spans 15 amino acids. Looked up from germline, CDR1 is SGHNT and CDR2 is YYREEE (reference sequence). The V end was cut by 0 bases, the J end by 1 base, with 10 bases between. The CDR3 bases are TGTGCCAGCAGCTTGGCGGGGCCCCTCCAAGAGACCCAGTACTTC. It codes for CASSLAGPLQETQYF.

The V gene is TRBV3-1 (or the pseudogene TRBV3-2), the J gene TRBJ2-1, with 12 bases fitting TRBD2. The V gene end was trimmed by 6 bases and the J gene end by 7 bases; junction bases not matched to a gene: 7. The germline CDR1 and CDR2 sequences are LGHDT and YNNKEL (reference sequence). CDR3 length: 15 amino acids. CDR3 nucleotide sequence: TGTGCCAGCAGTCTAGGACTAGCGGGGAGGAATGAGCAGTTCTTC. Translating it yields CASSLGLAGRNEQFF.

The rearrangement joins TRBV5-1 to TRBJ1-3, with no clear D. CDR3 length equals 15 residues. CDR1 SGHRS and CDR2 YFSETQ come from the germline V gene. Trimming cost V 4 bases and J 2 bases, with 13 bases left between them. CDR3 nucleotide sequence: TGCGCCAGCAGCCCGGGTTTTGGGGCTGGAAACACCATATATTTT. Residues: CASSPGFGAGNTIYF.

This sequence joins TRBV5-1 and TRBJ2-1; D could derive from TRBD1 or TRBD2 (5 bases each). The length of the CDR3 is 12 residues. V was cut by 4 bases and J by 9 bases, with 11 bases left in between. The germline CDR1 and CDR2 sequences are SGHRS and YFSETQ. The CDR3 bases are TGCGCCAGCAGCCGACCCGGGGCTGAGCAGTTCTTC. Its protein product is CASSRPGAEQFF.

The chain combines TRBV15 with TRBJ1-2; a weak D match, TRBD1 (5 bases). The CDR3 consists of 14 residues. Trimming cost V 0 bases and J 4 bases, with 9 bases left between them. CDR1 is LNHNV and CDR2 is YYDKDF in the germline V gene (reference sequence). CDR3 sequence reads: CATSRERGTYGYTF. CDR3 DNA: TGTGCCACCAGCAGAGAGAGGGGCACCTATGGCTACACCTTC.

The rearrangement joins TRBV5-1 to TRBJ2-1, with unresolved D. CDR3 length: 15 amino acids. The germline V gene has CDR1 SGHRS and CDR2 YFSETQ. With 0 bases removed from V and 4 bases from J, the gap between germline ends came to 11 bases. DNA for the CDR3: TGCGCCAGCAGCTTGGAGTTGGCGGAATACAATGAGCAGTTCTTC. Amino acids: CASSLELAEYNEQFF.

CDR3 bases: TGTGCCAGCAGCTCCGCGGTTGGGGGAGAAAAACTGTTTTTT. Protein product: CASSSAVGGEKLFF. The chain is built from TRBV7-9 and TRBJ1-4; tentative D call: TRBD1 (5 bases). The germline V gene has CDR1 SEHNR and CDR2 FQNEAQ (reference sequence). Trimming cost V 4 bases and J 8 bases, with 14 bases left between them. CDR3 length: 14 amino acids.

The CDR3 DNA reads TGTGCCTGGAGGATACGACAGGGGGGGGGTTCACCCCTCCACTTT. Amino acids: CAWRIRQGGGSPLHF. The chain carries TRBV30 and TRBJ1-6; 9 bases are shared with TRBD1. The V segment lost 3 bases and the J segment 9 bases; nucleotides outside the gene matches: 9. Germline assignment: CDR1 GTSNPN and CDR2 SVGIG (reference sequence). The CDR3 has 15 amino acids.

A note on this clone: Other DNA sequences in this sample translate to the same CDR3. The genes are TRBV12-3 or TRBV12-4 and TRBJ1-2; D unresolved. This CDR3 contains 11 residues. Between the trimmed V and J ends, which lost 3 bases and 4 bases, there was a span of 3 bases. Here the CDR3 reads CASSFGYGYTF. In DNA form, the CDR3 reads TGTGCCAGCAGTTTCGGCTATGGCTACACCTTC.

This clone was seen just once. The V call is TRBV7-2, the J call TRBJ2-7, with TRBD1 matching over 7 bases. CDR1 is SGHTA and CDR2 is FQGNSA in the germline V gene. This CDR3 comprises 14 residues. The junction had 8 bases not matched to a gene; V was cut back by 3 bases and J by 6 bases. The CDR3 bases are TGTGCCAGCAGCTTTAAGACAGGGTCTGCCGAGCAGTACTTC. Translation: CASSFKTGSAEQYF.

The chain combines TRBV7-9 with TRBJ1-5; possibly TRBD1 for D (5 bases). Germline assignment: CDR1 SEHNR and CDR2 FQNEAQ (reference sequence). The V end was cut by 1 base, the J end by 3 bases, with 13 bases between. CDR3 length equals 16 residues. The CDR3 sequence: CASSLGGRGNNQPQHF. The CDR3 DNA reads as TGTGCCAGCAGCTTAGGCGGTCGGGGCAACAATCAGCCCCAGCATTTT. The full variable domain, completed using reference TRBV7-9 and TRBJ1-5, is DTGVSQNPRHKITKRGQNVTFRCDPISEHNRLYWYRQTLGQGPEFLTYFQNEAQLEKSRLLSDRFSAERPKGSFSTLEIQRTEQGDSAMYLCASSLGGRGNNQPQHFGDGTRLSIL.

This chain uses TRBV4-1 with TRBJ2-1; D possibly corresponds to TRBD2 (6 bases). The length of the CDR3 is 16 residues. Deletions cut 2 bases from V and 4 bases from J, with 15 bases between. Germline loops: CDR1 MGHRA, CDR2 YSYEKL. The CDR3, as DNA: TGCGCCAGCAGCCAATCACAGCGAGGGAGGTACAATGAGCAGTTCTTC. Protein: CASSQSQRGRYNEQFF.

V gene TRBV5-6 combines with J gene TRBJ1-1; no clear D gene. The V gene lost 2 bases and the J gene lost 2 bases, with 10 bases spanning the gap. CDR1 and CDR2 from the germline V gene are SGHDT and YYEEEE. The CDR3 is 14 amino acids. The CDR3 nucleotides read TGTGCCAGCAGCTTTGGAATAATCAACACTGAAGCTTTCTTT. This gives the protein CASSFGIINTEAFF.

The chain links TRBV4-2 to TRBJ2-7, with D unresolved. From germline, CDR1 is LGHNA and CDR2 YNFKEQ. Between the trimmed V and J ends, which lost 4 bases and 5 bases, there was a span of 12 bases. The CDR3 is 13 residues long. The CDR3 DNA is TGTGCCAGCAGCCTCCAGTCTCTCGACGAGCAGTACTTC. This sequence encodes CASSLQSLDEQYF.

The rearrangement uses TRBV4-1 and TRBJ2-7; 13 nucleotides agree with TRBD2. This CDR3 has 16 residues. The germline gives CDR1 MGHRA, CDR2 YSYEKL. Unmatched junction bases numbered 3, after V lost 1 base and J lost 3 bases. The CDR3 protein is CASSQARTSGGYEQYF. CDR3 DNA: TGCGCCAGCAGCCAAGCCCGGACTAGCGGGGGCTACGAGCAGTACTTC.

This clone was observed a single time. CDR3 region: CASSSLGENEQYF. CDR3 nucleotide sequence: TGCGCCAGCAGCTCCCTCGGAGAGAACGAGCAGTACTTC. The rearrangement links TRBV5-1 to TRBJ2-7; D is ambiguous. Trimming took 3 bases from V and 5 from J, leaving 12 bases between them. The length of the CDR3 is 13 residues. Per germline, CDR1 SGHRS and CDR2 YFSETQ. Based on the CDR3 plus reference TRBV5-1 and TRBJ2-7, the full variable domain is KAGVTQTPRYLIKTRGQQVTLSCSPISGHRSVSWYQQTPGQGLQFLFEYFSETQRNKGNFPGRFSGRQFSNSRSEMNVSTLELGDSALYLCASSSLGENEQYFGPGTRLTVT.

V and J are TRBV11-3 and TRBJ2-2; perhaps TRBD1 as D (5 bases). V lost 2 bases, J lost 5 bases, and 15 bases lay in between. Germline CDR1 and CDR2: SGHNT and YENEEA. This CDR3 has 16 amino acids. CDR3 in amino acids: CASSLTIGVGTGELFF. DNA for the CDR3: TGTGCCAGCAGCTTAACGATAGGGGTTGGGACCGGGGAGCTGTTTTTT.

This clone is a singleton in its sample. This rearrangement joins TRBV5-1 to TRBJ2-5; weak D call: TRBD2 (7 bases). Germline CDR1 reads SGHRS; CDR2 reads YFSETQ. The CDR3 has 14 amino acids. V lost 1 base and J lost 5, with 12 bases in between. The CDR3 nucleotides are TGCGCCAGCAGCTTGACGGGGGGCGGGGAGACCCAGTACTTC. Its protein product is CASSLTGGGETQYF.

The rearrangement links TRBV19 to TRBJ2-3, with D possibly matching TRBD2 (5 bases). Germline V gives CDR1 LNHDA, CDR2 SQIVND (reference sequence). CDR3 size: 10 residues. CDR3: CATRWDTQYF. As DNA, the CDR3 is TGTGCTACTAGATGGGATACGCAGTATTTT.

V is TRBV15 and J is TRBJ2-7; possibly TRBD1 for D (6 bases). The CDR3 covers 14 residues. CDR1 is LNHNV and CDR2 is YYDKDF in the germline V gene (reference sequence). The ends were cut back, 3 bases at V and 1 base at J, with 10 bases in the middle. CDR3 nucleotide sequence: TGTGCCACCAGCAGGCGACAGGCATCCTACGAGCAGTACTTC. It specifies CATSRRQASYEQYF.

This rearrangement joins TRBV28 to TRBJ2-1; D perhaps matches TRBD2 (6 bases). Trimming took 7 bases from V and 0 from J, leaving 13 bases between them. The V gene's germline CDR1 is MDHEN and CDR2 SYDVKM. This CDR3 has 15 residues. CDR3: CASKLAIGSYNEQFF. For the CDR3, the DNA is TGTGCCAGCAAACTAGCTATAGGCTCCTACAATGAGCAGTTCTTC.

The J gene is TRBJ2-3, the V gene TRBV6-2 or TRBV6-3; tentative D call: TRBD1 (5 bases). V lost 2 bases and J lost 4, with 13 bases in between. The germline gives CDR1 MNHEY, CDR2 SVGEGT. CDR3 length: 15 residues. The CDR3 is CASSYPRVGADTQYF. The CDR3 DNA reads as TGTGCCAGCAGTTACCCCAGGGTTGGCGCAGATACGCAGTATTTT.

The rearrangement links TRBV5-4 to TRBJ1-4; the D gene is possibly TRBD1 (5 bases). The CDR3 has 15 residues. Per the germline V gene, CDR1 is SGHNT and CDR2 is YYREEE (reference sequence). V lost 1 base, J lost 8 bases, and 15 bases lay in between. The CDR3 loop reads CASSLPGHPQEKLFF. The DNA for the CDR3 is TGTGCCAGCAGCTTGCCCGGACACCCCCAGGAAAAACTGTTTTTT.

The J gene is TRBJ1-4, the V gene TRBV5-5, with D perhaps matching TRBD1 (5 bases). CDR1 is SGHKS, CDR2 YYEKEE, per germline (reference sequence). The CDR3 totals 13 residues. The V end lost 4 bases, the J end lost 10 bases, and 14 bases lay between the germline ends. Written as DNA, the CDR3 is TGTGCCAGCAGCACCCGGACGCAGGGAAAACTGTTTTTT. It encodes CASSTRTQGKLFF.

The V and J genes are TRBV7-6 and TRBJ1-1; 7 nucleotides line up with TRBD1. CDR3 length equals 18 residues. CDR1 is SGHVS, CDR2 FNYEAQ, per germline. Unmatched junction bases numbered 19, after V lost 3 bases and J lost 6 bases. This chain's CDR3 is CASSFKGDQTGTVAEAFF. CDR3 sequence (DNA): TGTGCCAGCAGCTTTAAAGGGGACCAGACAGGGACGGTTGCTGAAGCTTTCTTT.

The chain links TRBV19 to TRBJ2-1; no definite D call. V gave up 8 bases and J gave up 0 bases, with 11 bases separating them. This CDR3 contains 14 residues. Germline V lookup: CDR1 LNHDA, CDR2 SQIVND (reference sequence). The CDR3 DNA reads TGTGCCAGTCGCTTAGGGTACTCCTACAATGAGCAGTTCTTC. Its translation: CASRLGYSYNEQFF.

This rearrangement joins TRBV7-3 to TRBJ2-1; D remains unclear. Germline V gives CDR1 SGHTA, CDR2 FQGTGA. V shed 5 bases and J shed 2 bases, with 7 bases lying between them. This CDR3 has 13 amino acids. The CDR3 DNA is TGTGCCAGCAGCCAAGGACCCTACAATGAGCAGTTCTTC. The encoded protein is CASSQGPYNEQFF.

The gene calls are TRBV4-1 and TRBJ2-3; D perhaps matches TRBD2 (6 bases). From germline, CDR1 is MGHRA and CDR2 YSYEKL. Trimming took off 3 bases at V and 5 bases at J, with 21 bases between the two ends. There are 17 residues in the CDR3. In DNA, the CDR3 is TGCGCCAGCAGCCAGCGATCTTTTCGGGACTCTCAAGATACGCAGTATTTT. Amino acids: CASSQRSFRDSQDTQYF.

The chain combines TRBV2 with TRBJ2-1; a possible D gene is TRBD2 (5 bases). With 3 bases removed from V and 6 bases from J, the gap between germline ends came to 12 bases. The germline V gene has CDR1 SNHLY and CDR2 FYNNEI. The CDR3 has 14 residues. The CDR3 bases are TGTGCCAGCAGTGATTCTAGCTTAGCCAATGAGCAGTTCTTC. Amino acids: CASSDSSLANEQFF.